The clone carrying this T cell receptor (beta chain) has only one observation. Its antigen is undetermined. The record originates from a study of Ad26.COV2.S vaccination and SARS-CoV-2 variants. Study results and limitations: Vaccine recipients surpassed placebo recipients in spike-specific TCR breadth. Marked by substantial breadth, spike-specific CD8+ and CD4+ T cell responses were reportedly seen after vaccination. Vaccinated and placebo-treated recipients had similar non-spike TCR breadth.

Data came from immunoSEQ multiplex PCR; TCRdb stores just in-frame clones and leaves some out. Of some 180,000 clones detected, 87% appear once; the ten largest clones hold 5.5% to 6%. The receptor was isolated from a human donor who had recovered from COVID-19. The material sequenced was peripheral blood, taken after recovery from COVID-19.

For the CDR3, the DNA is TGTGCCAGTAGCCTGGGCGGACAGGGAGTGGGGGGGACCCAGTACTTC. Residues: CASSLGGQGVGGTQYF. The rearrangement links TRBV19 to TRBJ2-5; 8 bases fit TRBD1. V lost 6 bases, J lost 7 bases, and 16 bases stayed unmatched. Germline values: CDR1 LNHDA, CDR2 SQIVND (reference sequence). The CDR3 covers 16 residues.